The following is a T cell receptor beta chain sequence with its context. This clonotype was detected only a few times. It lacks a known antigen. Base-call qualities are not available, and no considerably larger clone is one nucleotide away. This sample stems from a study of CD8 T cells in ankylosing spondylitis (dated by TCRdb to between 2016 and 2019). A note on the overall study: To find TCR variants linked to disease, the study profiled T cell receptor beta repertoires in ankylosing spondylitis patients and healthy donors. The full study cohort was made up of about 25 ankylosing spondylitis patients and 108 healthy donors. Peripheral blood was sampled, and synovial fluid was also collected from ankylosing spondylitis patients. General findings and caveats noted by the study authors: A CD8+ phenotype was shown by the disease-linked clones, which were found at relatively low frequencies in peripheral blood. According to the report, matched synovial fluid samples from ankylosing spondylitis patients were significantly enriched for the disease-linked clones. Blood from ankylosing spondylitis patients appeared to be characterized by a TCR beta motif composed of roughly eight highly homologous amino acid variants. Some of the motif variants had been reported before in the synovial fluid and blood of reactive arthritis patients, a finding that suggests common disease-initiation mechanisms.

Sequencing instrument: Illumina HiSeq 2500. Quantitative 5'-RACE with molecular barcodes was used to prepare TCR beta libraries. As for how the authors treated the data: A new computational method, built on a probabilistic model of VDJ rearrangement, was used to identify disease-linked TCR variants. Using fastp at Q25 and MiXCR, TCRdb reprocessed the public reads and kept productive beta chains. Identical CDR3 proteins give one entry, which carries the most common genes and DNA. The V and J calls and clone size come from TCRdb's table, not from the authors' own analysis. The sample yields about 250,000 distinct CDR3 sequences; roughly 32% were counted once. The ten top clones hold approximately 4.6% of the sample. The CDR3 contains 15 residues, cysteine and phenylalanine counted. Solely the CDR3 DNA is kept, with 45 bases framed from the first base. The germline V gene encodes CDR1 SGHRS and CDR2 YFSETQ. Here V drops 0 bases and J drops 5 bases, and the junction holds 2 bases not matched to any gene.

The chain employs TRBV5-1 and TRBJ2-1, and 10 junction bases match TRBD2. The clonotype was recovered from a male donor with ankylosing spondylitis or in good health (not recorded which). The sample consisted of blood, either unsorted or a sorted T cell fraction (not recorded which). The DNA reads as follows: TGCGCCAGCAGCTTGGAGCGGGGGGGCCACAATGAGCAGTTCTTC. This codes for CASSLERGGHNEQFF.